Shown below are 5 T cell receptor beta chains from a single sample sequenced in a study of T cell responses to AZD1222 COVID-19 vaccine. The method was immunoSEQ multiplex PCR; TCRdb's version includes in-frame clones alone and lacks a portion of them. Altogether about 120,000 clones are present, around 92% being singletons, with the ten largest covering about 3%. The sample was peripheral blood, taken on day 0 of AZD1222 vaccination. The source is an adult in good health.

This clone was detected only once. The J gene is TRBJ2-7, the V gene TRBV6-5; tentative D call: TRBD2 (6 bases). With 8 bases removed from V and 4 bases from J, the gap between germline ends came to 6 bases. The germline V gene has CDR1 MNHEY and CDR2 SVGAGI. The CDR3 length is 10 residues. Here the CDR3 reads CASRGYEQYF. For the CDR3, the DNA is TGTGCCAGCCGGGGGTACGAGCAGTACTTC.

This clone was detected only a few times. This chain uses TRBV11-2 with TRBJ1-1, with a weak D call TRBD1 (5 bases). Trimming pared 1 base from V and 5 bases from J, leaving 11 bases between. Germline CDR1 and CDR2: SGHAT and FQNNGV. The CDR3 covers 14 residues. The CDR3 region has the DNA TGTGCCAGCAGCTTAGCCATCCAGGGTACTGAAGCTTTCTTT. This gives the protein CASSLAIQGTEAFF.

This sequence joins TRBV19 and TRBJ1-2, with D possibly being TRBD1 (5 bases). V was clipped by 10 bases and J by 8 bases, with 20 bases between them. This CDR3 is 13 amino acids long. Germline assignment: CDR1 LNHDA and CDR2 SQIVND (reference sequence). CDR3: CATAGGGLRGYTF. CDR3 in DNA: TGTGCCACCGCGGGGGGTGGATTACGAGGCTACACCTTC.

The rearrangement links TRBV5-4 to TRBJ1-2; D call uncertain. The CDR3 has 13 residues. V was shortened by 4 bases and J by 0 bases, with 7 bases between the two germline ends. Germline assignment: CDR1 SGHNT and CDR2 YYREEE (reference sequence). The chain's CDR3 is CASSLSANYGYTF. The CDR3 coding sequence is TGTGCCAGCAGCCTCAGTGCTAACTATGGCTACACCTTC.

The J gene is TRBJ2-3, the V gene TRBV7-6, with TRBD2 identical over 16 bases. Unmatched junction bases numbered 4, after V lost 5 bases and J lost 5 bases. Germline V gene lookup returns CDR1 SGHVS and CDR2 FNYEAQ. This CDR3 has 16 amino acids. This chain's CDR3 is CASSPGTSGRGDTQYF. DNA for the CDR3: TGTGCCAGCAGCCCCGGGACTAGCGGGAGGGGAGATACGCAGTATTTT.